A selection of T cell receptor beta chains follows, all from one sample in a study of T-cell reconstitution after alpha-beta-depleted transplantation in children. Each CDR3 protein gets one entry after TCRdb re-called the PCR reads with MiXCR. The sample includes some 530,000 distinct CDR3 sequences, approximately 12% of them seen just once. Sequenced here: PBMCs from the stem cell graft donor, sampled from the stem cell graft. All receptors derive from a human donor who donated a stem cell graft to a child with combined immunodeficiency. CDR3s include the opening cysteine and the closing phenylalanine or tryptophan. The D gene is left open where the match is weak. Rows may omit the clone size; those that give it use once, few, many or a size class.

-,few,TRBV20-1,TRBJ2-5,CSARQPTRGYETQYF,TGCAGTGCGCGCCAGCCAACTAGGGGTTATGAGACCCAGTACTTC
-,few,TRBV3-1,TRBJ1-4,CASSPAGVKLFF,TGTGCCAGCAGCCCCGCGGGAGTAAAACTGTTTTTT
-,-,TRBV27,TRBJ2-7,CASSLSGDTDYEQYF,TGTGCCAGCAGTTTATCGGGGGACACCGACTACGAGCAGTACTTC
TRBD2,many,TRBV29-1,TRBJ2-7,CSVLGLAGSTYEQYF,TGCAGCGTTCTCGGACTAGCGGGTTCTACCTACGAGCAGTACTTC
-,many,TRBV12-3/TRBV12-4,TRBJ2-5,CASSIGIGLGQETQYF,TGTGCCAGCAGTATAGGGATTGGGCTGGGGCAAGAGACCCAGTACTTC
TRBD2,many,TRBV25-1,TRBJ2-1,CASSVSGKQGEQFF,TGTGCCAGCAGTGTTAGCGGGAAGCAGGGTGAGCAGTTCTTC
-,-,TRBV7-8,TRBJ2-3,CASSAPRGTDTQYF,TGTGCCAGCAGCGCCCCTCGGGGCACAGATACGCAGTATTTT
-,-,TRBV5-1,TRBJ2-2,CASRWTGTTNTGELFF,TGCGCCAGCAGGTGGACGGGGACAACGAACACCGGGGAGCTGTTTTTT
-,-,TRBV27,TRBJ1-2,CASSLLTEAGGYTF,TGTGCCAGCAGTCTACTGACAGAAGCAGGGGGCTACACCTTC
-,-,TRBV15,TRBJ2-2,CATSRDLEGSNTGELFF,TGTGCCACCAGCAGAGATTTAGAGGGGTCAAACACCGGGGAGCTGTTTTTT
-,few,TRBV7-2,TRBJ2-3,CASSSPSTARADTQYF,TGTGCCAGCAGCTCCCCATCAACAGCCAGGGCAGATACGCAGTATTTT
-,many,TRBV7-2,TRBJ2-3,CASSFRVADTQYF,TGTGCCAGCAGCTTCCGGGTGGCAGATACGCAGTATTTT
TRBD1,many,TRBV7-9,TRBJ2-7,CASSFGTGIEQYF,TGTGCCAGCAGCTTCGGGACAGGGATCGAGCAGTACTTC
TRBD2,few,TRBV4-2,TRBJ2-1,CASSQAGLDPAEQFF,TGTGCCAGCAGCCAAGCGGGACTAGACCCGGCCGAGCAGTTCTTC
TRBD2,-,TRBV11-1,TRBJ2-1,CASSYSRGGGGSYNEQFF,TGTGCCAGCAGCTACTCCCGGGGGGGCGGGGGATCCTACAATGAGCAGTTCTTC
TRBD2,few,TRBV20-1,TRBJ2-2,CSARPGRDTGELFF,TGCAGTGCTAGACCAGGGAGGGACACCGGGGAGCTGTTTTTT
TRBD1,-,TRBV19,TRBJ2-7,CASSPRTGQGEQYF,TGTGCCAGTAGCCCCCGGACAGGGCAAGGGGAGCAGTACTTC
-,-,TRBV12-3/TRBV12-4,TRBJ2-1,CASSTRGEQFF,TGTGCCAGCAGTACCAGGGGTGAGCAGTTCTTC
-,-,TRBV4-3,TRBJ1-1,CASSQVPQNTEAFF,TGCGCCAGCAGCCAAGTCCCACAGAACACTGAAGCTTTCTTT
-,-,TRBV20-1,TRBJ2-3,CSAREFGATQYF,TGCAGTGCTAGAGAATTTGGGGCTACGCAGTATTTT
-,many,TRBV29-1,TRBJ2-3,CSVETQGLSTDTQYF,TGCAGCGTTGAAACCCAGGGCTTATCAACAGATACGCAGTATTTT
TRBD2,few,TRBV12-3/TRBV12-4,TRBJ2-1,CASSFNAGGVNEQFF,TGTGCCAGCAGTTTTAACGCGGGGGGGGTGAATGAGCAGTTCTTC
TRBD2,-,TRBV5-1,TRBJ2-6,CASSSRTSGGLSGANVLTF,TGCGCCAGCAGCTCCCGGACTAGCGGGGGGCTCTCTGGGGCCAACGTCCTGACTTTC
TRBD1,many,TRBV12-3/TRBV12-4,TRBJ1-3,CASSPTGTGNTIYF,TGTGCCAGCAGCCCGACAGGGACTGGAAACACCATATATTTT
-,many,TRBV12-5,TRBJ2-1,CASGRLRDEQFF,TGTGCTAGTGGTAGGCTGAGGGATGAGCAGTTCTTC
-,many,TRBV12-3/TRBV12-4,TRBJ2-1,CASSGGGGGFSYNEQFF,TGTGCCAGCAGTGGAGGGGGGGGCGGGTTCTCCTACAATGAGCAGTTCTTC
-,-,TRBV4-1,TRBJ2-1,CASSPVGYNEQFF,TGTGCCAGCAGCCCCGTGGGGTACAATGAGCAGTTCTTC
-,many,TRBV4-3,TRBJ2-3,CASSQRDSTTDTQYF,TGCGCCAGCAGCCAACGGGACTCGACGACAGATACGCAGTATTTT
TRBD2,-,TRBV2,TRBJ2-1,CASEGSGGDEQFF,TGTGCCAGCGAAGGAAGCGGGGGGGATGAGCAGTTCTTC
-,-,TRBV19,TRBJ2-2,CASSTRGANTGELFF,TGTGCCAGTAGTACGAGGGGCGCTAACACCGGGGAGCTGTTTTTT
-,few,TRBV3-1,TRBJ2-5,CASSHTTKETQYF,TGTGCCAGCAGCCATACCACAAAAGAGACCCAGTACTTC
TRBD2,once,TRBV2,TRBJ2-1,CASLSGRRHNEQFF,TGTGCCTCCCTAAGCGGGAGGCGTCACAATGAGCAGTTCTTC
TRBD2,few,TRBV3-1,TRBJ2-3,CASSRGSSGVDTQYF,TGTGCCAGCAGCCGCGGGTCTAGCGGGGTGGATACGCAGTATTTT
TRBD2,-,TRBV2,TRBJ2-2,CTSSLASGLAAANTGELFF,TGTACCAGCAGTTTAGCCTCGGGACTAGCGGCCGCGAACACCGGGGAGCTGTTTTTT
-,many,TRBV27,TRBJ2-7,CASSLEGGVYEQYF,TGTGCCAGCAGTTTAGAAGGCGGGGTCTACGAGCAGTACTTC
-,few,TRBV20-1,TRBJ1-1,CSAAGGTNTEAFF,TGCAGTGCTGCCGGGGGTACAAACACTGAAGCTTTCTTT
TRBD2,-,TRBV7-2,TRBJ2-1,CASSLVPGLAAARGYNEQFF,TGTGCCAGCAGCTTAGTGCCGGGACTAGCAGCTGCCCGGGGTTACAATGAGCAGTTCTTC